This TCR beta chain is drawn from a study of cytomegalovirus exposure and HLA in healthy donors. The PCR ran on 60 Vbeta and 13 Jbeta primers. Assay: immunoSEQ multiplex PCR; the TCRdb copy retains only in-frame clones and omits some. The sample includes some 96,000 clones, 78% of them seen just once. In the case of this clone: The antigen is undetermined.

Per germline, CDR1 MGHDK and CDR2 SYGVNS. V lost 10 bases, J lost 1 base, and 5 bases lay in between. The CDR3 runs to 11 residues. Study findings and constraints: Later on, a genetic analysis was performed. It linked a missense variant in DCLRE1C with V- and J-gene trimming of TCR beta. Common viral pathogens (according to a later analysis) appeared linked to several of the most significant clusters.

The chain employs TRBV25-1 and TRBJ2-1; no definite D call. The TCR sequence derives from a woman in her sixties or seventies in good health and CMV-seronegative. The sequenced material came from PBMCs. CDR3 loop: CATNSYNEQFF. Here the CDR3 DNA reads TGTGCCACCAATTCCTACAATGAGCAGTTCTTC.